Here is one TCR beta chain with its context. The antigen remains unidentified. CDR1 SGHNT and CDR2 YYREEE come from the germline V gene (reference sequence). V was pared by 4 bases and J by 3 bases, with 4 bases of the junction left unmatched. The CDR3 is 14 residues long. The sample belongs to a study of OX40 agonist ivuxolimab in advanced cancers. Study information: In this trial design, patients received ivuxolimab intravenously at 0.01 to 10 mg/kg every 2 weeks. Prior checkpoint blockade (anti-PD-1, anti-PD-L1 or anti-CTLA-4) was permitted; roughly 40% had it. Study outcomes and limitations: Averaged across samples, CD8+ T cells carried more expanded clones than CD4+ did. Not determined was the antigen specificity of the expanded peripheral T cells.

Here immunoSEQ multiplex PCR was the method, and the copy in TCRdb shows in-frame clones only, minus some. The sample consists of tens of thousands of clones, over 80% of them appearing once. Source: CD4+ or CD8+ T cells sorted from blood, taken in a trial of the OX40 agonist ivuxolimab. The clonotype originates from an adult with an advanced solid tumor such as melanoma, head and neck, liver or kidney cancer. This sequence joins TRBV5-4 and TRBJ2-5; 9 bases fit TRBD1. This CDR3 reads CASSQTGGKETQYF. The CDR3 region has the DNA TGTGCCAGCAGCCAGACAGGGGGGAAAGAGACCCAGTACTTC. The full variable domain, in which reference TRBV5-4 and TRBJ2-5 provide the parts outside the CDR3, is ETGVTQSPTHLIKTRGQQVTLRCSSQSGHNTVSWYQQALGQGPQFIFQYYREEENGRGNFPPRFSGLQFPNYSSELNVNALELDDSALYLCASSQTGGKETQYFGPGTRLLVL.